Each of the 15 T cell receptor beta chains below was sequenced from the same sample in a study of metastatic and nonmetastatic thyroid tumors. No treatment had been given to any patient before thyroid surgery. TCRdb reassembled clones from the PCR reads with MiXCR. Of 35,000 to 45,000 clones in the sample, about 3.3% were seen once. Input material: blood. All receptors derive from a female donor with papillary thyroid cancer or a benign thyroid nodule (not recorded which). Some clones in this sample may be carry-over from other donors' samples.

This clone was seen a few times. The gene calls are TRBV12-5 and TRBJ2-1; perhaps TRBD2 as D (5 bases). Germline V gives CDR1 LGHNT, CDR2 FRNRAP. The CDR3 runs to 11 residues. Trimming removed 9 bases from V and 15 bases from J, with 18 bases in between. Here the CDR3 reads CASGLVARVFF. DNA for the CDR3: TGTGCTAGCGGTCTCGTAGCGCGCGTGTTCTTC.

A note on this clone: The junction does not match germline at one end; this may be a read error. The chain couples TRBV11-3 to TRBJ1-3, with 9 positions matching TRBD1. Germline V CDR1 and CDR2: SGHNT, YENEEA. The CDR3 is 15 amino acids. In DNA, the CDR3 is TGTGCCAGCAGCTCCGGACAGGGGAATGGAAACACTATATATTTT. Translated: CASSSGQGNGNTIYF. Supplemented by reference TRBV11-3 and TRBJ1-3, the full variable domain reads EAGVVQSPRYKIIEKKQPVAFWCNPISGHNTLYWYLQNLGQGPELLIRYENEEAVDDSQLPKDRFSAERLKGVDSTLKIQPAELGDSAVYLCASSSGQGNGNTIYFGEGSWLTVV.

This clone was detected ten times or more. The rearrangement joins TRBV29-1 to TRBJ1-4, with no clear D. This CDR3 spans 11 amino acids. CDR1 SQVTM and CDR2 ANQGSEA come from the germline V gene. V was trimmed by 7 bases and J by 16 bases, leaving 19 bases between them. For the CDR3, the DNA is TGCAGCGCCGGTTCCGATGAAAAGGAGTTTTTT. Residues: CSAGSDEKEFF.

The rearrangement joins TRBV10-1 to TRBJ1-6, with TRBD1 matching 7 bases. CDR1 is WNHNN, CDR2 SYGVQD, per germline (reference sequence). The CDR3 loop spans 14 amino acids. V was pared by 6 bases and J by 7 bases, with 6 bases of the junction left unmatched. As DNA, the CDR3 is TGCGCCAGCAGCCCCGGGACAGCAAATTCACCCCTCCACTTT. Protein product: CASSPGTANSPLHF.

The CDR3 spells CASSLSGGGWGYTF. The CDR3 bases are TGTGCCAGCAGTTTATCCGGCGGGGGCTGGGGCTACACCTTC. This chain connects TRBV27 to TRBJ1-2; maybe TRBD1 (6 bases). Trimming took 0 bases from V and 8 from J, leaving 13 bases between them. The CDR3 contains 14 residues. Germline CDR1 MNHEY, CDR2 SMNVEV (reference sequence).

This clone turned up a few times. The chain couples TRBV24-1 to TRBJ2-4, with a tentative D call TRBD1 (6 bases). This CDR3 has 13 amino acids. Per germline, CDR1 KGHDR and CDR2 SFDVKD. With 4 bases removed from V and 12 bases from J, the gap between germline ends came to 15 bases. CDR3 sequence (DNA): TGTGCCACCAGTGACCGAACAGGGTCTACTCAGTACTTC. This encodes CATSDRTGSTQYF.

This clone was picked up many times. The chain joins TRBV9 to TRBJ1-1; the match to TRBD1 covers 7 bases. Unmatched junction bases numbered 11, after V lost 0 bases and J lost 0 bases. This CDR3 is 18 amino acids long. Germline CDR1 SGDLS, CDR2 YYNGEE. The CDR3: CASSVATGRQGMNTEAFF. DNA for the CDR3: TGTGCCAGCAGCGTAGCTACTGGTCGACAGGGTATGAACACTGAAGCTTTCTTT. The whole variable domain, remainder taken from reference TRBV9 and TRBJ1-1, is DSGVTQTPKHLITATGQRVTLRCSPRSGDLSVYWYQQSLDQGLQFLIQYYNGEERAKGNILERFSAQQFPDLHSELNLSSLELGDSALYFCASSVATGRQGMNTEAFFGQGTRLTVV.

This clone was counted between two and nine times. The chain couples TRBV27 to TRBJ1-2, with a tentative D call TRBD1 (5 bases). CDR3 size: 16 residues. The germline CDR1 and CDR2 sequences are MNHEY and SMNVEV (reference sequence). V was trimmed by 5 bases and J by 1 base, leaving 17 bases between them. The DNA for the CDR3 is TGTGCCAGCAGTGCCCGAAGGCACAGGCTTAACTATGGCTACACCTTC. This sequence encodes CASSARRHRLNYGYTF.

This clone turned up a few times. The chain links TRBV12-3 or TRBV12-4 to TRBJ1-5; possibly TRBD1 for D (6 bases). The CDR3 length is 13 residues. V lost 7 bases and J 6 bases, leaving 13 bases between the germline ends. The CDR3 sequence is CASNNREGQPQHF. The CDR3 nucleotides read TGTGCCAGCAATAACAGGGAAGGTCAGCCCCAGCATTTT.

The table lists this clone with many counts. The chain combines TRBV19 with TRBJ2-1, with 10 bases lining up with TRBD2. This CDR3 is 16 amino acids long. Germline assignment: CDR1 LNHDA and CDR2 SQIVND (reference sequence). Trimming removed 6 bases from V and 3 bases from J; junction bases left unmatched: 8. CDR3 in DNA: TGTGCCAGTAGGGCAATAGCGGGAGGAGACTACAATGAGCAGTTCTTC. Its protein is CASRAIAGGDYNEQFF.

This clone appeared many times. The chain uses TRBV9 and TRBJ2-2; possibly TRBD1 for D (5 bases). Deletions cut 0 bases from V and 6 bases from J, with 12 bases between. Germline assignment: CDR1 SGDLS and CDR2 YYNGEE. The CDR3 length is 15 residues. The CDR3 DNA reads TGTGCCAGCAGCGTAGCTACAGGTCTTCCCGGGGAGCTGTTTTTT. Translation gives CASSVATGLPGELFF.

This clone came up many times. The rearrangement joins TRBV20-1 to TRBJ2-3; D remains unclear. The V gene's germline CDR1 is DFQATT and CDR2 SNEGSKA (reference sequence). V lost 3 bases, J lost 0 bases, and 7 bases lay in between. This CDR3 contains 13 residues. CDR3 loop: CSARPLSTDTQYF. For the CDR3, the DNA is TGCAGTGCTAGGCCACTGAGCACAGATACGCAGTATTTT.

The sample holds many counts of this clone. The gene calls are TRBV20-1 and TRBJ2-1; perhaps TRBD1 as D (6 bases). The length of the CDR3 is 14 residues. The V gene lost 7 bases and the J gene lost 7 bases, with 20 bases spanning the gap. Germline V gene data show CDR1 as DFQATT and CDR2 as SNEGSKA (reference sequence). CDR3 coding DNA: TGCAGTGGACAGGATACCTCCTACGGAAATGAGCAGTTCTTC. Translated, it gives CSGQDTSYGNEQFF.

This clone was counted many times. A read error may be the cause here, since a much bigger clone is one base away. CDR3 amino acids: CASSLGTETATDTQYF. As DNA, the CDR3 is TGTGCCAGCAGCTTAGGAACGGAGACTGCCACAGATACGCAGTATTTT. V is TRBV7-9 and J is TRBJ2-3; D gene unclear. This CDR3 is 16 amino acids long. The germline gives CDR1 SEHNR, CDR2 FQNEAQ (reference sequence). The V end was cut by 1 base, the J end by 2 bases, with 13 bases between.

In this sample, this clone turned up many times. The chain recombines TRBV12-5 with TRBJ2-5, with D unclear. This CDR3 is 14 amino acids long. V lost 5 bases and J 1 base, leaving 11 bases between the germline ends. From germline, CDR1 is LGHNT and CDR2 FRNRAP. CDR3 sequence reads: CASGDGRVQETQYF. The CDR3, as DNA: TGTGCTAGTGGTGACGGACGGGTCCAAGAGACCCAGTACTTC.